This is a list of T cell receptor beta chains from one sample in a study of blood T cells in healthy people across ages. One entry per CDR3 protein, called by TCRdb with MiXCR from the 5' RACE reads. The sample lists about 1.6 million distinct CDR3 sequences; approximately 32% were seen once. Sequenced input: blood. All receptors derive from a woman in her 30s in good health. The CDR3 runs from the conserved cysteine through the conserved F or W. Fields, in order: J gene, clone size, D gene, V gene, CDR3 protein, CDR3 DNA. A D gene is named only where the DNA matches it firmly. A clone size is listed for some rows: how often the clone was seen (once, few, many), or a class if it is expanded.

j_call: TRBJ2-7; clone_size: NA; d_call: NA; v_call: TRBV5-4; cdr3_aa: CASSHLTSYEQYF; cdr3_nt: TGTGCCAGCAGCCATCTGACGAGCTACGAGCAGTACTTC
j_call: TRBJ2-7; clone_size: NA; d_call: NA; v_call: TRBV27; cdr3_aa: CASSFKGREQYF; cdr3_nt: TGTGCCAGCAGTTTCAAGGGACGCGAGCAGTACTTC
j_call: TRBJ1-5; clone_size: NA; d_call: NA; v_call: TRBV20-1; cdr3_aa: CSAKVMSQPQHF; cdr3_nt: TGCAGTGCCAAGGTTATGAGTCAGCCCCAGCATTTT
j_call: TRBJ2-2; clone_size: NA; d_call: NA; v_call: TRBV6-2/TRBV6-3; cdr3_aa: CASSYSFQGPFGELFF; cdr3_nt: TGTGCCAGCAGTTACTCATTCCAGGGTCCTTTCGGGGAGCTGTTTTTT
j_call: TRBJ2-7; clone_size: few; d_call: NA; v_call: TRBV29-1; cdr3_aa: CSVGGGTYEQYF; cdr3_nt: TGCAGCGTTGGTGGGGGGACCTACGAGCAGTACTTC
j_call: TRBJ2-3; clone_size: few; d_call: TRBD2; v_call: TRBV5-1; cdr3_aa: CASSLETSAPTDTQYF; cdr3_nt: TGCGCCAGCAGCTTGGAAACTAGCGCACCGACAGATACGCAGTATTTT
j_call: TRBJ1-2; clone_size: NA; d_call: NA; v_call: TRBV20-1; cdr3_aa: CSARVLVNSYGYTF; cdr3_nt: TGCAGTGCTAGAGTTCTCGTTAACTCCTATGGCTACACCTTC
j_call: TRBJ1-2; clone_size: NA; d_call: NA; v_call: TRBV7-2; cdr3_aa: CASSLGDGGRYGYTF; cdr3_nt: TGTGCCAGCAGCTTGGGGGACGGGGGACGCTATGGCTACACCTTC
j_call: TRBJ2-3; clone_size: NA; d_call: TRBD2; v_call: TRBV20-1; cdr3_aa: CSARDPGTSGTDTQYF; cdr3_nt: TGCAGTGCTAGAGATCCAGGGACTAGCGGGACAGATACGCAGTATTTT
j_call: TRBJ2-5; clone_size: once; d_call: NA; v_call: TRBV20-1; cdr3_aa: CSARAGPPRETQYF; cdr3_nt: TGCAGTGCTAGAGCGGGCCCACCAAGGGAGACCCAGTACTTC
j_call: TRBJ1-4; clone_size: few; d_call: NA; v_call: TRBV20-1; cdr3_aa: CSATGGSEKLFF; cdr3_nt: TGCAGTGCTACCGGGGGGAGCGAAAAACTGTTTTTT
j_call: TRBJ2-5; clone_size: NA; d_call: NA; v_call: TRBV11-2; cdr3_aa: CASTTQWYRAGETQYF; cdr3_nt: TGTGCCAGCACCACCCAATGGTACCGAGCAGGAGAGACCCAGTACTTC
j_call: TRBJ2-1; clone_size: NA; d_call: TRBD2; v_call: TRBV20-1; cdr3_aa: CSARVWTSGKNEQFF; cdr3_nt: TGCAGTGCTAGAGTTTGGACTAGCGGGAAGAATGAGCAGTTCTTC
j_call: TRBJ2-5; clone_size: few; d_call: NA; v_call: TRBV24-1; cdr3_aa: CATSDHRGLTQETQYF; cdr3_nt: TGTGCCACCAGTGATCACCGGGGGCTCACCCAAGAGACCCAGTACTTC
j_call: TRBJ2-1; clone_size: NA; d_call: NA; v_call: TRBV6-6; cdr3_aa: CASSPGQNLYNEQFF; cdr3_nt: TGTGCCAGCTCCCCCGGCCAGAACTTATACAATGAGCAGTTCTTC
j_call: TRBJ1-1; clone_size: NA; d_call: NA; v_call: TRBV21-1; cdr3_aa: CASSPRDGRFPCTEAFF; cdr3_nt: TGTGCCAGCAGCCCGAGGGACGGACGATTTCCGTGCACTGAAGCTTTCTTT
j_call: TRBJ1-5; clone_size: NA; d_call: NA; v_call: TRBV20-1; cdr3_aa: CSARASRGYRASQPQHF; cdr3_nt: TGCAGTGCTAGAGCATCGCGAGGGTACAGGGCCAGTCAGCCCCAGCATTTT
j_call: TRBJ1-2; clone_size: few; d_call: NA; v_call: TRBV5-1; cdr3_aa: CASSHTGPNYGYTF; cdr3_nt: TGCGCCAGCAGCCATACAGGTCCTAACTATGGCTACACCTTC
j_call: TRBJ1-2; clone_size: NA; d_call: TRBD1; v_call: TRBV27; cdr3_aa: CASSPVTGGYTF; cdr3_nt: TGTGCCAGCAGTCCCGTGACAGGGGGCTACACCTTC
j_call: TRBJ2-1; clone_size: few; d_call: TRBD2; v_call: TRBV18; cdr3_aa: CASSPSGVPGNEQFF; cdr3_nt: TGTGCCAGCTCACCTAGCGGGGTGCCTGGCAATGAGCAGTTCTTC
j_call: TRBJ2-7; clone_size: NA; d_call: NA; v_call: TRBV13; cdr3_aa: CASSLGPSGGGDSSYEQYF; cdr3_nt: TGTGCCAGCAGCTTAGGCCCTTCCGGAGGGGGCGATAGCTCCTACGAGCAGTACTTC
j_call: TRBJ2-5; clone_size: NA; d_call: NA; v_call: TRBV30; cdr3_aa: CAWSGTSWRETQYF; cdr3_nt: TGTGCCTGGTCTGGGACCTCTTGGAGAGAGACCCAGTACTTC
j_call: TRBJ2-5; clone_size: NA; d_call: TRBD2; v_call: TRBV27; cdr3_aa: CASRTGLAGVAETQYF; cdr3_nt: TGTGCCAGCAGGACAGGACTAGCGGGAGTGGCAGAGACCCAGTACTTC
j_call: TRBJ1-5; clone_size: NA; d_call: NA; v_call: TRBV6-5; cdr3_aa: CASQPGPHQPQHF; cdr3_nt: TGTGCCAGCCAGCCGGGGCCACATCAGCCCCAGCATTTT
j_call: TRBJ2-2; clone_size: NA; d_call: TRBD2; v_call: TRBV11-2; cdr3_aa: CASSLGYVWLAGEDAGELFF; cdr3_nt: TGTGCCAGCAGCTTAGGATACGTCTGGCTAGCGGGAGAGGACGCCGGGGAGCTGTTTTTT
j_call: TRBJ2-5; clone_size: NA; d_call: NA; v_call: TRBV10-2; cdr3_aa: CASSDKIQETQYF; cdr3_nt: TGCGCCAGCAGTGATAAGATTCAAGAGACCCAGTACTTC
j_call: TRBJ2-5; clone_size: few; d_call: NA; v_call: TRBV2; cdr3_aa: CASSDDGAIQETQYF; cdr3_nt: TGTGCCAGCAGTGATGACGGAGCTATCCAAGAGACCCAGTACTTC
j_call: TRBJ2-1; clone_size: many; d_call: TRBD2; v_call: TRBV20-1; cdr3_aa: CSASDPGGGASYNEQFF; cdr3_nt: TGCAGTGCTAGTGACCCCGGCGGGGGGGCGTCCTACAATGAGCAGTTCTTC
j_call: TRBJ2-7; clone_size: NA; d_call: TRBD1; v_call: TRBV20-1; cdr3_aa: CSAPGQIPYEQYF; cdr3_nt: TGCAGTGCTCCGGGACAGATCCCGTACGAGCAGTACTTC
j_call: TRBJ1-5; clone_size: NA; d_call: NA; v_call: TRBV20-1; cdr3_aa: CSTYVGGVHPNQPQHF; cdr3_nt: TGCAGTACTTACGTTGGGGGAGTTCACCCCAATCAGCCCCAGCATTTT
j_call: TRBJ2-7; clone_size: NA; d_call: TRBD1; v_call: TRBV27; cdr3_aa: CAGSLGSGQGAGEQYF; cdr3_nt: TGTGCCGGCAGTTTGGGGTCAGGACAGGGGGCTGGAGAGCAGTACTTC
j_call: TRBJ2-7; clone_size: few; d_call: TRBD1; v_call: TRBV29-1; cdr3_aa: CSVEKGQGYEQYF; cdr3_nt: TGCAGCGTTGAGAAAGGACAGGGCTACGAGCAGTACTTC
j_call: TRBJ2-1; clone_size: once; d_call: NA; v_call: TRBV20-1; cdr3_aa: CSARDSGAPVEQFF; cdr3_nt: TGCAGTGCTAGAGATAGCGGAGCCCCCGTTGAGCAGTTCTTC
j_call: TRBJ2-7; clone_size: NA; d_call: TRBD2; v_call: TRBV19; cdr3_aa: CATSFAGGRYEQYF; cdr3_nt: TGTGCCACGTCCTTCGCGGGGGGCAGGTACGAGCAGTACTTC
j_call: TRBJ2-5; clone_size: NA; d_call: NA; v_call: TRBV5-1; cdr3_aa: CASSVQGRQETQYF; cdr3_nt: TGCGCCAGCAGCGTTCAGGGGCGTCAAGAGACCCAGTACTTC
j_call: TRBJ1-6; clone_size: NA; d_call: NA; v_call: TRBV9; cdr3_aa: CASSENWRNNSPLHF; cdr3_nt: TGTGCCAGCAGCGAAAACTGGAGAAATAATTCACCCCTCCACTTT
j_call: TRBJ2-3; clone_size: NA; d_call: NA; v_call: TRBV4-1; cdr3_aa: CASSREISVTSTDTQYF; cdr3_nt: TGCGCCAGCAGCCGTGAAATTAGCGTCACTAGCACAGATACGCAGTATTTT
j_call: TRBJ2-3; clone_size: many; d_call: TRBD2; v_call: TRBV27; cdr3_aa: CASSPLAGGSTDTQYF; cdr3_nt: TGTGCCAGCAGTCCACTAGCGGGGGGTAGCACAGATACGCAGTATTTT
j_call: TRBJ2-1; clone_size: once; d_call: NA; v_call: TRBV2; cdr3_aa: CASSKTRMSSYNEQFF; cdr3_nt: TGTGCCAGCAGTAAGACTCGAATGAGCTCCTACAATGAGCAGTTCTTC
j_call: TRBJ2-1; clone_size: few; d_call: TRBD1; v_call: TRBV6-6; cdr3_aa: CASSQGPLFSNEQFF; cdr3_nt: TGTGCCAGCTCACAGGGGCCCCTCTTTTCCAATGAGCAGTTCTTC
j_call: TRBJ1-2; clone_size: few; d_call: NA; v_call: TRBV6-1; cdr3_aa: CASSEARRVGFGGYTF; cdr3_nt: TGTGCCAGCAGTGAAGCGCGGAGGGTCGGGTTCGGTGGCTACACCTTC
j_call: TRBJ2-1; clone_size: many; d_call: NA; v_call: TRBV7-2; cdr3_aa: CASSEVLGTWNEQFF; cdr3_nt: TGTGCCAGCAGCGAGGTGCTGGGCACGTGGAATGAGCAGTTCTTC
j_call: TRBJ2-3; clone_size: once; d_call: TRBD2; v_call: TRBV20-1; cdr3_aa: CSARGTSGGTDTQYF; cdr3_nt: TGCAGTGCTAGGGGGACTAGCGGGGGGACAGATACGCAGTATTTT
j_call: TRBJ2-3; clone_size: NA; d_call: TRBD2; v_call: TRBV10-3; cdr3_aa: CAIGTTSGRSDTQYF; cdr3_nt: TGTGCCATCGGGACGACTAGCGGGAGATCAGATACGCAGTATTTT
j_call: TRBJ2-3; clone_size: few; d_call: TRBD1; v_call: TRBV6-5; cdr3_aa: CASSWTGLSDTQYF; cdr3_nt: TGTGCCAGTTCCTGGACAGGGTTATCAGATACGCAGTATTTT
j_call: TRBJ2-5; clone_size: NA; d_call: NA; v_call: TRBV29-1; cdr3_aa: CSVGAKETQYF; cdr3_nt: TGCAGCGTTGGGGCGAAAGAGACCCAGTACTTC
j_call: TRBJ1-1; clone_size: NA; d_call: NA; v_call: TRBV6-6; cdr3_aa: CASTKTENTEAFF; cdr3_nt: TGTGCCAGCACCAAGACTGAGAACACTGAAGCTTTCTTT
j_call: TRBJ1-1; clone_size: NA; d_call: TRBD1; v_call: TRBV11-2; cdr3_aa: CASSLTQGLNTEAFF; cdr3_nt: TGTGCCAGCAGCCTAACACAGGGGCTGAACACTGAAGCTTTCTTT
j_call: TRBJ2-5; clone_size: NA; d_call: TRBD1; v_call: TRBV9; cdr3_aa: CASSVGGQVLQETQYF; cdr3_nt: TGTGCCAGCAGCGTAGGCGGACAGGTTTTACAAGAGACCCAGTACTTC
j_call: TRBJ2-1; clone_size: many; d_call: TRBD1; v_call: TRBV29-1; cdr3_aa: CSVFQGVSYNEQFF; cdr3_nt: TGCAGCGTTTTCCAGGGGGTGAGCTACAATGAGCAGTTCTTC
j_call: TRBJ2-3; clone_size: NA; d_call: NA; v_call: TRBV10-1; cdr3_aa: CASSEGFATQYF; cdr3_nt: TGCGCCAGCAGTGAAGGATTCGCTACGCAGTATTTT